A single sample gave rise to the 11 T cell receptor beta chains below, sequenced in a study of T cell clonality in common variable immunodeficiency. Clones were read by immunoSEQ multiplex PCR, and TCRdb kept only the in-frame ones, dropping some. This set yields around 34,000 clones and no singletons; the top ten hold approximately 3%. The material sequenced was peripheral blood mononuclear cells. Receptors originate from a person between 18 and 75 years old in good health.

This clone was recorded many times. The CDR3 end falls 3 residues outside the read, so it is completed with the germline J gene. The chain combines TRBV19 with TRBJ1-4; D is undetermined. There are 14 residues in the CDR3. Germline V gene sequence: CDR1 LNHDA, CDR2 SQIVND (reference sequence). With 5 bases removed from V and 5 bases from J, the gap between germline ends came to 12 bases. CDR3 in amino acids: CASSHGGLNEKLFF. Incomplete CDR3 DNA: TGTGCCAGTAGTCACGGCGGATTGAATGAAAAA.

This clone was seen repeatedly, ten times or more. The CDR3 is cut off 3 residues early in the read; its end comes from the germline J gene. The chain couples TRBV2 to TRBJ2-7; D remains ambiguous. The CDR3 has 14 amino acids. V lost 4 bases and J lost 2, with 12 bases in between. Germline CDR1 SNHLY, CDR2 FYNNEI. CDR3 DNA (partial): TGTGCCAGCAGTGGGCGGCTTCTCACCTACGAG. Protein: CASSGRLLTYE. The complete CDR3 sequence is CASSGRLLTYEQYF.

This clone was found many times. Read sequence stops 3 residues before the CDR3 end, and the germline J gene provides the missing end. The chain recombines TRBV18 with TRBJ1-2, with a tentative D call TRBD1 (5 bases). The germline V gene encodes CDR1 KGHSH and CDR2 LQKENI. With 5 bases removed from V and 7 bases from J, the gap between germline ends came to 17 bases. CDR3 size: 14 residues. The sequenced part of the CDR3 DNA is TGTGCCAGCTCAGCCTCACAGGAGCAGAGTGGC. Protein: CASSASQEQSG. In full, the CDR3 is CASSASQEQSGYTF.

This clone has ten or more counts. Sequencing ends 3 residues short of the CDR3 end; the germline J gene provides the rest. V gene TRBV10-2 combines with J gene TRBJ1-4; TRBD1 agrees at 7 bases. Germline V gene lookup returns CDR1 WSHSY and CDR2 SAAADI. J was trimmed by 6 bases and V by 0 bases; bases with no gene match: 4. The CDR3 sequence is 15 residues long. The CDR3 is CASSESDRSHEKLFF. The covered CDR3 bases are TGCGCCAGCAGTGAGTCGGACAGGAGCCATGAAAAA.

This clone has ten or more counts. The sequence runs out 3 residues before the end of the CDR3; the remainder is reconstructed from the germline J gene. The chain combines TRBV10-2 with TRBJ1-4, with 9 bases matching TRBD1. The germline gives CDR1 WSHSY, CDR2 SAAADI. The CDR3 length is 12 residues. J was trimmed by 7 bases and V by 10 bases; bases with no gene match: 4. CDR3 protein: CATRDRVEKLFF. The DNA read from the CDR3 is TGCGCCACCCGGGACAGGGTTGAAAAA.

This clone was detected many times. Read coverage stops 3 residues before the CDR3 terminus; the germline J gene supplies the remainder. This chain links TRBV12-3 or TRBV12-4 with TRBJ2-3; 12 nucleotides match TRBD2. V dropped 2 bases and J dropped 2; count of bases not matched to a gene: 5. The CDR3 is 17 amino acids. Here the CDR3 reads CASSLTGLAGITDTQYF. Incomplete CDR3 DNA: TGTGCCAGCAGTTTAACAGGACTAGCGGGAATCACAGATACG.

The table lists this clone with many counts. The CDR3 end falls 3 residues outside the read, so it is completed with the germline J gene. The chain is built from TRBV9 and TRBJ1-6, with 7 nucleotides matching TRBD1. The CDR3 has 17 residues. From germline, CDR1 is SGDLS and CDR2 YYNGEE. V trimming: 7 bases; J trimming: 5 bases; junction bases outside the gene matches: 15. The CDR3 protein is CASSQTNTGVNNSPLHF. Partial CDR3 DNA: TGTGCCAGCTCACAAACGAACACAGGGGTTAATAATTCACCC. Together with reference TRBV9 and TRBJ1-6, the CDR3 gives the full variable domain: DSGVTQTPKHLITATGQRVTLRCSPRSGDLSVYWYQQSLDQGLQFLIQYYNGEERAKGNILERFSAQQFPDLHSELNLSSLELGDSALYFCASSQTNTGVNNSPLHFGNGTRLTVT.

In this sample, this clone turned up many times. The missing CDR3 end, 3 residues past where the read stops, is filled in from the germline J gene. The V call is TRBV20-1, the J call TRBJ2-5; perhaps TRBD2 as D (7 bases). Germline CDR1 reads DFQATT; CDR2 reads SNEGSKA (reference sequence). The CDR3 is made up of 15 amino acids. Trimming took off 1 base at V and 3 bases at J, with 15 bases between the two ends. CDR3 DNA (partial): TGCAGTGCTAGAGTCTGGGGAGGGGGGGAAGAGACC. It yields the protein CSARVWGGGEET. The whole CDR3 is CSARVWGGGEETQYF.

This clone was seen many times. The sequence runs out 3 residues before the end of the CDR3; the remainder is reconstructed from the germline J gene. This sequence joins TRBV12-3 or TRBV12-4 and TRBJ2-7, with D perhaps TRBD1 (6 bases). Trimming stripped 5 bases from V and 6 bases from J, with 20 bases between. The CDR3 sequence is 15 residues long. Incomplete CDR3 DNA: TGTGCCAGCAGTCTTACAGGAACTGGGGGCCTCGAG. Protein sequence: CASSLTGTGGLE. The whole CDR3 reads CASSLTGTGGLEQYF.

This clone was observed at least ten times. Read data end 3 residues before the CDR3 end; the end is taken from the germline J gene. V and J are TRBV11-2 and TRBJ2-1, with D maybe TRBD2 (5 bases). Trimming left V 6 bases short and J 9 bases short, with 18 bases between. Germline assignment: CDR1 SGHAT and CDR2 FQNNGV. CDR3 length: 14 amino acids. The CDR3 DNA, read in part, is TGTGCCAGCAGTTTAACTAGTGGCGCACCTGAG. The encoded protein is CASSLTSGAPE. The entire CDR3 sequence reads CASSLTSGAPEQFF.

This clone came up many times. Sequencing ends 3 residues short of the CDR3 end; the germline J gene provides the rest. The rearrangement uses TRBV18 and TRBJ2-1, with a possible D match to TRBD1 (6 bases). The CDR3 has 16 amino acids. Trimming shortened V by 3 bases and J by 7 bases, and 19 bases separated the two germline ends. Per germline, CDR1 KGHSH and CDR2 LQKENI. CDR3 DNA (partial): TGTGCCAGCTCACCTACAAAACAGGGATCGGGTAATGAG. Amino acid sequence: CASSPTKQGSGNE. The entire CDR3 protein reads CASSPTKQGSGNEQFF.